This TCR beta chain originates from a study of blood T cell repertoires in COVID-19. Only in-frame clones appear in the TCRdb table, and some are missing; sequencing was by immunoSEQ multiplex PCR. Of 95,000 to 150,000 clones listed, roughly 79% were seen once; the top ten hold roughly 25%. This CDR3 contains 16 residues. The germline V gene encodes CDR1 KGHSH and CDR2 LQKENI. The J segment lost 3 bases and the V segment lost 2 bases, leaving 5 bases of the junction unmatched. The receptor comes from a human donor in a cohort sampled during active COVID-19. The chain is built from TRBV18 and TRBJ2-3; 10 bases are shared with TRBD2. Sequenced input: peripheral blood. The CDR3 here is CASSPEAGGLTDTQYF. The CDR3 DNA reads TGTGCCAGCTCACCAGAAGCGGGGGGGCTGACAGATACGCAGTATTTT.